This TCR beta chain was observed in a study of vaccination and CD4 T cells after COVID-19. Germline CDR1 is SGHVS and CDR2 is FQNEAQ. CDR3 size: 17 residues. Time point in this sample: late sampling 161 to 241 days after vaccination in a few convalescent patients. As to treatment: approximately nine-day PBMC culture with coronavirus spike peptide pools or control peptides (ViraFEST assay). Antigen-specific T cells were expanded with peptide pools by ViraFEST, and TCRs were then sequenced. Culture conditions combined roughly 2 million PBMCs per well with about 9.2 IU/ml IL-2 and approximately 11 ug/ml peptide pools. An Oncomine TCR Beta short-read assay was used to sequence the DNA from cultured CD4+ T cells. Genomic DNA from cultured CD4+ T cells was extracted. One entry per CDR3 protein, called by TCRdb with MiXCR from the PCR reads. The sample comprises tens of thousands of distinct CDR3 sequences, about 35% of which are singletons, and around 9.2% rests with the top ten.

General observations from the study: Convalescent patients had 304 of 307 vaccine-specific clones showing spike mono-reactivity.

About this clonotype itself: Its antigen is as yet unknown. A read error may account for a junction end that differs from germline.

The sequence was collected from a human donor who had recovered from COVID-19. This chain links TRBV7-8 with TRBJ2-1; TRBD1 agrees at 9 bases. The starting material was CD4+ T cells from blood, cultured in vitro, obtained about 7 months after SARS-CoV-2 vaccination. In nucleotides, the CDR3 is TGTGCCAGCAGCTTACCAGCCGGGACAGGGAATTACAATGGGCAGTTCTTC. Its translation: CASSLPAGTGNYNGQFF.